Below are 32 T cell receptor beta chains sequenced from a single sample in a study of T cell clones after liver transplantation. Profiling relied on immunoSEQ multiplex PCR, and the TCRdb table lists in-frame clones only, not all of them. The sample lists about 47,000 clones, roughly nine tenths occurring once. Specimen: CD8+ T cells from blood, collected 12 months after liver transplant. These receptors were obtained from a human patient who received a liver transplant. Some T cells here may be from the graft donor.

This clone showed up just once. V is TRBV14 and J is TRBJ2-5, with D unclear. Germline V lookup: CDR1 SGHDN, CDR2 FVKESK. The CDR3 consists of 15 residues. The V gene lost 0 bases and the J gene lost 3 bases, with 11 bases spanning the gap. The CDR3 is CASSQDRQSEETQYF. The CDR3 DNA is TGTGCCAGCAGCCAAGATCGCCAGTCAGAAGAGACCCAGTACTTC.

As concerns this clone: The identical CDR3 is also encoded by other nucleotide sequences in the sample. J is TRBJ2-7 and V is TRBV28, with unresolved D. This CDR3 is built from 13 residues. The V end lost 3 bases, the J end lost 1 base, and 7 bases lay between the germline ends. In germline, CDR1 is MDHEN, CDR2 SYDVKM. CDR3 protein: CASSFGRSYEQYF. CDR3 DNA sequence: TGTGCCAGCAGTTTTGGCAGGTCCTACGAGCAGTACTTC.

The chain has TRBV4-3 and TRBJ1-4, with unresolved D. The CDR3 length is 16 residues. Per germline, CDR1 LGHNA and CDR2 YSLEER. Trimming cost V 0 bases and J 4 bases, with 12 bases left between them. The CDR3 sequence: CASSQDLEQINEKLFF. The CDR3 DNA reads TGCGCCAGCAGCCAAGATCTAGAACAGATTAATGAAAAACTGTTTTTT.

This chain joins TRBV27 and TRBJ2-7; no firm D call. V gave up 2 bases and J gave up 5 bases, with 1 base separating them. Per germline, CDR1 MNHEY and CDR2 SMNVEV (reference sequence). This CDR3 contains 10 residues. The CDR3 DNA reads TGTGCCAGCAGTTTAAACGAGCAGTACTTC. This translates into CASSLNEQYF.

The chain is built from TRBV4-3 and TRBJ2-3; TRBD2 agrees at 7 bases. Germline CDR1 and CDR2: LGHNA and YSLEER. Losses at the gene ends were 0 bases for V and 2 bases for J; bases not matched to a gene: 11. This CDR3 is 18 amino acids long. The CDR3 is CASSQDRFGTTFTDTQYF. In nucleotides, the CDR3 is TGCGCCAGCAGCCAAGATAGGTTCGGGACTACATTCACAGATACGCAGTATTTT.

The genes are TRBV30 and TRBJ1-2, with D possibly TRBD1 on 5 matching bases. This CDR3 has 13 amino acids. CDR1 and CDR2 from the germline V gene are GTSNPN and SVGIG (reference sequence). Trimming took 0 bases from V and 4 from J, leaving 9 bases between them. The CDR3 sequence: CAWSVGALYGYTF. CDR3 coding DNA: TGTGCCTGGAGTGTAGGGGCCCTCTATGGCTACACCTTC. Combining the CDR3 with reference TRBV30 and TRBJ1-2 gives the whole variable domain SQTIHQWPATLVQPVGSPLSLECTVEGTSNPNLYWYRQAAGRGLQLLFYSVGIGQISSEVPQNLSASRPQDRQFILSSKKLLLSDSGFYLCAWSVGALYGYTFGSGTRLTVV.

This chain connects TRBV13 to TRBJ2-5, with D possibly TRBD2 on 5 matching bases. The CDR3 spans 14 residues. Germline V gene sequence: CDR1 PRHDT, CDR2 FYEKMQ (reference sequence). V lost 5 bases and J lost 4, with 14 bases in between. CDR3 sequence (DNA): TGTGCCAGCAGCCCCGGGGTTAGGTCAGAGACCCAGTACTTC. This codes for CASSPGVRSETQYF.

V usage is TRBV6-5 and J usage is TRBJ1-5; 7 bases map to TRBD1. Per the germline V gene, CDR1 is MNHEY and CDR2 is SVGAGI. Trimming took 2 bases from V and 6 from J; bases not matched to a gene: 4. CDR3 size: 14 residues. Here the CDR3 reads CASSYDREGQPQHF. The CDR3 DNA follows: TGTGCCAGCAGTTACGACAGGGAGGGTCAGCCCCAGCATTTT.

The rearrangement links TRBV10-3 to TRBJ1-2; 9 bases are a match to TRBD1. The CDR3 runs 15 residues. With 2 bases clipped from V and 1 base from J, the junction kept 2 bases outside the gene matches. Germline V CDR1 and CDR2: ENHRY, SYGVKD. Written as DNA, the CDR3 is TGTGCCATCAGTGAGGGACAGGGGCTTAACTATGGCTACACCTTC. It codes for CAISEGQGLNYGYTF.

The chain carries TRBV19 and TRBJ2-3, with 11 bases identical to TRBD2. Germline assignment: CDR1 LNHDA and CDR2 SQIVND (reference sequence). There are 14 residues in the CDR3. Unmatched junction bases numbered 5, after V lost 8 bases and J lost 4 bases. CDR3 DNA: TGTGCCAGTCGGACTAGCGGGTGGTCAGATACGCAGTATTTT. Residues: CASRTSGWSDTQYF.

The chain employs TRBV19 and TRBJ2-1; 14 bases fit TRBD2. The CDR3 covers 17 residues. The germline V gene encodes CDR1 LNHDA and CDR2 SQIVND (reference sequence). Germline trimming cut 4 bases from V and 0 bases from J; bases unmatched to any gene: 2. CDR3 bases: TGTGCCAGTAGTACGACTAGCGGGAGGGCCTCCTACAATGAGCAGTTCTTC. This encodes CASSTTSGRASYNEQFF.

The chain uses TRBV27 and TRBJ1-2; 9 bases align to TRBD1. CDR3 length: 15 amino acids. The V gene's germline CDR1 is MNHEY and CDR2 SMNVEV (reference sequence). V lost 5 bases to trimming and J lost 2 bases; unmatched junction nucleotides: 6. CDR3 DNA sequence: TGTGCCAGCAGTCCCACAGGGGGCCCGAACTATGGCTACACCTTC. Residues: CASSPTGGPNYGYTF.

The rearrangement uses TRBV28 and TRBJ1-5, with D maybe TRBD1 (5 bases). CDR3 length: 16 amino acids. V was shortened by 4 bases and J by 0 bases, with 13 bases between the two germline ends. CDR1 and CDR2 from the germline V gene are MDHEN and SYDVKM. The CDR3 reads CASSSFQGYSNQPQHF. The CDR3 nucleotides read TGTGCCAGCAGTTCGTTTCAGGGTTATAGCAATCAGCCCCAGCATTTT.

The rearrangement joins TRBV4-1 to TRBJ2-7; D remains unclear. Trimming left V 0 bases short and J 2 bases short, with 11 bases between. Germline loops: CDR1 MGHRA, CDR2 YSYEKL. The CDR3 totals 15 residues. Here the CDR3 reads CASSQEAEIPYEQYF. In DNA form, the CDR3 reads TGCGCCAGCAGCCAAGAGGCTGAAATACCCTACGAGCAGTACTTC.

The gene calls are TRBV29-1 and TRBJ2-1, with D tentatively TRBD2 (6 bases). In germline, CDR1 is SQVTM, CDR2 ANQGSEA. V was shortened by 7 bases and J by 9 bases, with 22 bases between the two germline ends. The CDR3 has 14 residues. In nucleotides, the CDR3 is TGCAGCGCCGTAAGTACGGGAGTAATAGGTGAGCAGTTCTTC. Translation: CSAVSTGVIGEQFF.

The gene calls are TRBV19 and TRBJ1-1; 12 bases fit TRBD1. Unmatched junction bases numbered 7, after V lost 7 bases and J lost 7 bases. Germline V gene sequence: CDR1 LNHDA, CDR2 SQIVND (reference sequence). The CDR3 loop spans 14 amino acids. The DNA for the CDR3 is TGTGCCAGTACCGGGACAGGGGGCGCGGGTGAAGCTTTCTTT. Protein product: CASTGTGGAGEAFF.

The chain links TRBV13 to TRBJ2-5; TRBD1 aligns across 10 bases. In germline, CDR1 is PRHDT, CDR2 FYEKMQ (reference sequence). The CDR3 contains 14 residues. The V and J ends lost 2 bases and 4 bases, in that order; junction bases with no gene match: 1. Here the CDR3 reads CASSLRTGGETQYF. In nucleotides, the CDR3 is TGTGCCAGCAGCTTAAGGACAGGGGGAGAGACCCAGTACTTC.

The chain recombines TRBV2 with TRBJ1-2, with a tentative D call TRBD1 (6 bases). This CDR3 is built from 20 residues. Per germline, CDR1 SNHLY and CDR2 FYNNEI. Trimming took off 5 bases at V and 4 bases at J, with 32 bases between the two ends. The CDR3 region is CASSLGPTWEDSLALYGYTF. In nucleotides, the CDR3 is TGTGCCAGCAGTCTAGGGCCGACCTGGGAGGACAGTCTCGCCCTCTATGGCTACACCTTC.

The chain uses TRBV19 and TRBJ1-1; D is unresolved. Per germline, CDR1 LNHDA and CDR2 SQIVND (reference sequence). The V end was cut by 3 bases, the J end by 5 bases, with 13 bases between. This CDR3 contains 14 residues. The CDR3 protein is CASSIPAEGTEAFF. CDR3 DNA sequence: TGTGCCAGTAGTATCCCGGCGGAGGGTACTGAAGCTTTCTTT.

CDR3 sequence reads: CASSWSSGPSTDTQYF. The DNA of the CDR3 is TGTGCCAGCAGTTGGTCATCGGGGCCTAGCACAGATACGCAGTATTTT. V and J are TRBV6-5 and TRBJ2-3; the D gene could be TRBD1 or TRBD2 (5 bases each). Germline V gene data show CDR1 as MNHEY and CDR2 as SVGAGI. The CDR3 loop spans 16 amino acids. V gave up 4 bases and J gave up 0 bases, with 14 bases separating them.

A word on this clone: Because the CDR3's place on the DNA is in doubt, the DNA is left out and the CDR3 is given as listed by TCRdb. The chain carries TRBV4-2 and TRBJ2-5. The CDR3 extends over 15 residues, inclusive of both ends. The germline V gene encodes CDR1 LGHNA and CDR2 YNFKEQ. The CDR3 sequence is CASSPNFGAGETQYF.

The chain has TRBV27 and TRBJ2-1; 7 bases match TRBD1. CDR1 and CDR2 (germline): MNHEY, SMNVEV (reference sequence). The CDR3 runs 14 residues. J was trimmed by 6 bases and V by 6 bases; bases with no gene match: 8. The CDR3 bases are TGTGCCAGCAGCGTCAGGGCAGGGGGCAATGAGCAGTTCTTC. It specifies CASSVRAGGNEQFF.

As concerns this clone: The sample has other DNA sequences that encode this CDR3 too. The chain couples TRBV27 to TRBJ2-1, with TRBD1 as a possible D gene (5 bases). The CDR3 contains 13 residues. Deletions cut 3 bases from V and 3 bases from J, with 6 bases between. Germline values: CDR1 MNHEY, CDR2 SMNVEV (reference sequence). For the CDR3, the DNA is TGTGCCAGCAGTTTTAGGGGCTACAATGAGCAGTTCTTC. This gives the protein CASSFRGYNEQFF.

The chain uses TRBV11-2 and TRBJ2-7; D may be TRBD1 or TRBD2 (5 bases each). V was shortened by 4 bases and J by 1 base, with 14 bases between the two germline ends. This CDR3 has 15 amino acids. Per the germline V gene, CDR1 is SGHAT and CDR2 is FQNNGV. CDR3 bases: TGTGCCAGCAGCTGGGGACCGATGCTTTCCTACGAGCAGTACTTC. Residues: CASSWGPMLSYEQYF.

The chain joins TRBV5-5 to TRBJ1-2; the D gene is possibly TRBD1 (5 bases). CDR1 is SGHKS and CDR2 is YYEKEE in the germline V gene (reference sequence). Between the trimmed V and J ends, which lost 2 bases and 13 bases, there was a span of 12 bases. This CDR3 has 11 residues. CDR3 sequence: CASSFGGLGTF. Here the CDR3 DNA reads TGTGCCAGCAGCTTTGGGGGTCTGGGCACCTTC.

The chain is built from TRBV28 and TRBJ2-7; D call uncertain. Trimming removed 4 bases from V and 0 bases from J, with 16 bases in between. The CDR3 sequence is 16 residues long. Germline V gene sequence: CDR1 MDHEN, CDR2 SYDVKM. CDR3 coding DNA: TGTGCCAGCAGTTCCCTTCCTGATTCCCACTCCTACGAGCAGTACTTC. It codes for CASSSLPDSHSYEQYF.

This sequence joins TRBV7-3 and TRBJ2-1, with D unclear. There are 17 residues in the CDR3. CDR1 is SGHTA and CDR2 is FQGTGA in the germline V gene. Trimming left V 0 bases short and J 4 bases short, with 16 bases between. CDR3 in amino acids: CASSLTDGSPGYNEQFF. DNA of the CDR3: TGTGCCAGCAGCTTAACGGACGGGTCCCCCGGTTACAATGAGCAGTTCTTC. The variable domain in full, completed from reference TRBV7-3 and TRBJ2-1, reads GAGVSQTPSNKVTEKGKYVELRCDPISGHTALYWYRQSLGQGPEFLIYFQGTGAADDSGLPNDRFFAVRPEGSVSTLKIQRTERGDSAVYLCASSLTDGSPGYNEQFFGPGTRLTVL.

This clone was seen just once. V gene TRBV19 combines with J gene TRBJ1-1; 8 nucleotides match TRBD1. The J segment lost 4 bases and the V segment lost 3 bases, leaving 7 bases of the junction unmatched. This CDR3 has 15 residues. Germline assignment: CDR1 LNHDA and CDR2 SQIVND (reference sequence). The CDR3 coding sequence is TGTGCCAGTAGTATGACAGGGGTTTGGGTCACTGAAGCTTTCTTT. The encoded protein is CASSMTGVWVTEAFF.

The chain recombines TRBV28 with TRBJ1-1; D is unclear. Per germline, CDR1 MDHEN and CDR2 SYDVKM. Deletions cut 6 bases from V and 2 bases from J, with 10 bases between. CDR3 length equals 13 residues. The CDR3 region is CASSPSLNTEAFF. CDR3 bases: TGTGCCAGCAGCCCTTCTCTAAACACTGAAGCTTTCTTT. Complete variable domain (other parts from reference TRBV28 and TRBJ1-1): DVKVTQSSRYLVKRTGEKVFLECVQDMDHENMFWYRQDPGLGLRLIYFSYDVKMKEKGDIPEGYSVSREKKERFSLILESASTNQTSMYLCASSPSLNTEAFFGQGTRLTVV.

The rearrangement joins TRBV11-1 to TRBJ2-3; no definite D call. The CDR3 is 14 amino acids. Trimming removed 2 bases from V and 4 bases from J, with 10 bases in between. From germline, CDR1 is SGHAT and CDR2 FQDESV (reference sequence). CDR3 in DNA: TGTGCCAGCAGCTTAACCGGAAGCCCAGATACGCAGTATTTT. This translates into CASSLTGSPDTQYF. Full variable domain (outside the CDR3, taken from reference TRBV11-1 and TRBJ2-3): EAEVAQSPRYKITEKSQAVAFWCDPISGHATLYWYRQILGQGPELLVQFQDESVVDDSQLPKDRFSAERLKGVDSTLKIQPAELGDSAMYLCASSLTGSPDTQYFGPGTRLTVL.

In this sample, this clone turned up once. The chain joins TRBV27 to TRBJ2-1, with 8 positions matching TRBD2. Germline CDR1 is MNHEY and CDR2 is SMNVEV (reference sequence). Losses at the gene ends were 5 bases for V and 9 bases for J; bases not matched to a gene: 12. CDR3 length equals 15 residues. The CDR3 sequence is CASSPLSGSVGEQFF. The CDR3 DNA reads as TGTGCCAGCAGTCCTCTGAGCGGGAGTGTTGGTGAGCAGTTCTTC.

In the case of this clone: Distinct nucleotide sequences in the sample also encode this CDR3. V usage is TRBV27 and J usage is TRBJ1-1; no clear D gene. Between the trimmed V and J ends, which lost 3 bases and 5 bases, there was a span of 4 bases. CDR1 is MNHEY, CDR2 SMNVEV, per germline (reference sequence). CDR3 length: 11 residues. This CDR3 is CASSFGTEAFF. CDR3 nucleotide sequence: TGTGCCAGCAGTTTCGGGACTGAAGCTTTCTTT.